This T cell receptor beta chain appears in the sequencing data of a study of control samples from healthy donors and cancer patients (dated by TCRdb to 2019 to 2021). From V the trimming removes 5 bases and from J it removes 2 bases, while the gene matches leave 7 bases of the junction unaccounted for. The CDR3 runs 17 residues from the cysteine to the phenylalanine. CDR3 DNA only is kept here, 51 bases in frame from base 1. Looking up the germline V gene (reference sequence) yields CDR1 LNHDA and CDR2 SQIVND. To note about this clone: This receptor's antigen is unknown. Base qualities are missing; no much larger clone stands one base away.

The receptor library was made with the immunoSEQ multiplex PCR assay. The clones in this table, taken by TCRdb from immuneACCESS, are in-frame only. Not every clone is retained; where verified, under half of the shortfall comes from an unresolved V gene, and the cause of the rest is unknown. The sample table lists some 140,000 clones, more than 85% of them with a count of one. The ten largest clonotypes hold roughly 9% of the sample. This receptor chain uses TRBV19 and TRBJ2-3, with 13 middle bases fitting TRBD2. Sequencing was performed on blood. The TCR originated in a woman in her twenties or thirties in good health. The encoded CDR3 is CASSPRTSGSFTDTQYF. At the DNA level, the sequence is TGTGCCAGTAGTCCCCGGACTAGCGGGAGTTTCACAGATACGCAGTATTTT.